Following are 8 T cell receptor beta chains from one sample sequenced in a study of beta chain features in type 1 diabetes. Findings and caveats of the study: The study found moderately but significantly shorter TCRB CDR3s in all four CD4+ subsets of Type 1 diabetes patients.

Their antigens are not known. The investigators reverse transcribed all of the isolated RNA, so they sequenced expressed TCRB transcripts. Data came from immunoSEQ multiplex PCR; TCRdb stores just in-frame clones and leaves some out. Of hundreds of thousands of clones listed, over 12% are singletons. Sequences were obtained from naive CD4+ T cells from blood. The receptors come from a man aged 18 to 35 with type 1 diabetes.

This clone was detected only a few times. The chain's CDR3 is CAWGWTSGRFGSYNEQFF. As DNA, the CDR3 is TGTGCCTGGGGCTGGACTAGCGGGAGATTTGGGTCCTACAATGAGCAGTTCTTC. This chain links TRBV30 with TRBJ2-1; 13 positions match TRBD2. After removal of 5 bases from V and 1 base from J, the junction contained 11 bases not matched to a gene. CDR1 GTSNPN and CDR2 SVGIG come from the germline V gene (reference sequence). This CDR3 region has 18 residues.

This clone was seen a few times. The chain carries TRBV7-9 and TRBJ1-2; D may be TRBD1 (6 bases). Germline assignment: CDR1 SEHNR and CDR2 FQNEAQ (reference sequence). The length of the CDR3 is 11 residues. V was shortened by 4 bases and J by 8 bases, with 8 bases between the two germline ends. The CDR3 region has the DNA TGTGCCAGCAGCTCAGGGGAAGGCTACACCTTC. This codes for CASSSGEGYTF.

This clone showed up just a few times. This chain uses TRBV7-2 with TRBJ2-2; D unresolved. The CDR3 has 13 amino acids. Trimming removed 5 bases from V and 3 bases from J, with 7 bases in between. CDR1 and CDR2 from the germline V gene are SGHTA and FQGNSA. DNA for the CDR3: TGTGCCAGCAGCGCCTCTTACACCGGGGAGCTGTTTTTT. Protein sequence: CASSASYTGELFF.

This clone was counted only a few times. The V and J genes are TRBV7-2 and TRBJ1-2, with D possibly being TRBD1 (6 bases). With 7 bases removed from V and 8 bases from J, the gap between germline ends came to 14 bases. This CDR3 spans 12 amino acids. CDR1 is SGHTA and CDR2 is FQGNSA in the germline V gene. The CDR3 sequence is CASTEQGRGYTF. For the CDR3, the DNA is TGTGCCAGCACCGAACAGGGTCGGGGCTACACCTTC.

The chain employs TRBV5-1 and TRBJ2-5, with D perhaps given as TRBD1 or TRBD2 (5 bases each). V gave up 3 bases and J gave up 1 base, with 10 bases separating them. The V gene's germline CDR1 is SGHRS and CDR2 YFSETQ. The CDR3 runs 14 residues. As DNA, the CDR3 is TGCGCCAGCAGCTGGGACGGACTCCAAGAGACCCAGTACTTC. This translates into CASSWDGLQETQYF.

This chain links TRBV29-1 with TRBJ2-5; no firm D call. V was shortened by 7 bases and J by 4 bases, with 1 base between the two germline ends. The CDR3 is 8 amino acids. Germline V CDR1 and CDR2: SQVTM, ANQGSEA. CDR3 loop: CSAETQYF. CDR3 in DNA: TGCAGCGCAGAGACCCAGTACTTC.

This clone came up a few times. The V gene is TRBV28, the J gene TRBJ1-2; tentative D call: TRBD1 (5 bases). This CDR3 comprises 17 residues. Germline V gene data show CDR1 as MDHEN and CDR2 as SYDVKM. Trimming took off 6 bases at V and 4 bases at J, with 24 bases between the two ends. The CDR3 reads CASRLESRDDAGYGYTF. Written as DNA, the CDR3 is TGTGCCAGCAGGCTTGAGTCCCGGGACGATGCTGGCTATGGCTACACCTTC.

The chain is built from TRBV4-3 and TRBJ2-1; tentative D call: TRBD2 (6 bases). Germline V gene sequence: CDR1 LGHNA, CDR2 YSLEER. V dropped 3 bases and J dropped 0 bases, with 15 bases sitting between them. The CDR3 runs 17 residues. The CDR3 spells CASSQSSGTLSYNEQFF. CDR3 coding DNA: TGCGCCAGCAGCCAGTCCTCCGGGACTCTCTCCTACAATGAGCAGTTCTTC.